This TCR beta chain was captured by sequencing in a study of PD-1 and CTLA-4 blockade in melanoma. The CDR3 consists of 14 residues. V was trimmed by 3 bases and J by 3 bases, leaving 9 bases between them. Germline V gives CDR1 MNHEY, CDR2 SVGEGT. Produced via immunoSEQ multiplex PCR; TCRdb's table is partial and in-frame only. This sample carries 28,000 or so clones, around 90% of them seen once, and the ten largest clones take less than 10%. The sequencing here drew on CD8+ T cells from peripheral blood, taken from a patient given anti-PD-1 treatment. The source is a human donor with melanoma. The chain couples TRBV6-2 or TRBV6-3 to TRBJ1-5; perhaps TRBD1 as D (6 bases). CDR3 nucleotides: TGTGCCAGCAGTTATAGGGACAACAATCAGCCCCAGCATTTT. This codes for CASSYRDNNQPQHF.